The clone carrying this T cell receptor beta chain was counted at least ten times. The antigen is undetermined. It was approximately 10 milliliters of peripheral blood that were drawn from each donor. These data are taken from a study of blood T cells in healthy people across ages. Study-wide results and caveats: Naive CD4+ cell counts and diversity both ran higher in long-lived than in aged donors.

This CDR3 is built from 14 residues. Germline CDR1 is SGHVS and CDR2 is FQNEAQ. V was cut by 1 base and J by 1 base, with 8 bases left in between. With a J-beta primer mix and a sample-barcoded 5' primer, a second PCR ran roughly 6 to 11 cycles. One entry per CDR3 protein, called by TCRdb with MiXCR from the 5' RACE reads. The table lists roughly 800,000 distinct CDR3 sequences, 25% to 30% of them singletons. These data were also filed under a second study, of T cells of mothers and their children. As that study records: Sequencing returned over 8 million TCR beta CDR3 reads per mother and about 2.9 million per child.

Sequenced material: blood. The source of this sequence is a boy between 10 and 17 years old in good health. This chain links TRBV7-8 with TRBJ2-7; the D is unclear. The CDR3 DNA sequence: TGTGCCAGCAGCTTAGGGACGCTATCCTACGAGCAGTACTTC. It is translated as CASSLGTLSYEQYF.